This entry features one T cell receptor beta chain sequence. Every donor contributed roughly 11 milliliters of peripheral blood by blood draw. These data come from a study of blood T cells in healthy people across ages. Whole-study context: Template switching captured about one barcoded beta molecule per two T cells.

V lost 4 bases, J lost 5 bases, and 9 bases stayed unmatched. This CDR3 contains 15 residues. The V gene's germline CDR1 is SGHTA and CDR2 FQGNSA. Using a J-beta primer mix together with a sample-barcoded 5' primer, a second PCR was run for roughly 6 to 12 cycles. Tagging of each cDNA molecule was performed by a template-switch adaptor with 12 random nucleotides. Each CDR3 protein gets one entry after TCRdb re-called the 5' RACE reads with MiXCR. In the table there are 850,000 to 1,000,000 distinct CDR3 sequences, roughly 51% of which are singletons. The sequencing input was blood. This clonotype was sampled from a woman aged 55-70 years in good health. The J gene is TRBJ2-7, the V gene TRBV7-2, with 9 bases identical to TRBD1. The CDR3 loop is CASSYHRGPLNEQYF. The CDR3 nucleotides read TGTGCCAGCAGCTACCACAGGGGGCCTTTGAACGAGCAGTACTTC.